Shown below are 32 T cell receptor beta chains from a single sample sequenced in a study of blood T cell repertoires in COVID-19. Sequencing used immunoSEQ multiplex PCR; TCRdb keeps in-frame clones, though not all of them. The sample holds 350,000 to 450,000 clones, roughly 90% seen once. What was sequenced was peripheral blood. These receptors originate from a woman aged 55-70 years with COVID-19, enrolled during active disease.

This clone appeared a few times. The V gene is TRBV4-1, the J gene TRBJ2-7; D may be TRBD1 (6 bases). CDR3 size: 18 residues. CDR1 is MGHRA and CDR2 is YSYEKL in the germline V gene. Trimming removed 1 base at V and 0 bases at J, with 19 bases between. CDR3 region: CASSQGVGSGALSYEQYF. CDR3 sequence (DNA): TGCGCCAGCAGCCAAGGGGTTGGGTCAGGGGCTCTCTCCTACGAGCAGTACTTC.

The chain has TRBV9 and TRBJ2-2; 12 bases match TRBD1. Trimming took 5 bases from V and 3 from J; bases not matched to a gene: 11. The CDR3 contains 18 residues. Germline assignment: CDR1 SGDLS and CDR2 YYNGEE. The CDR3 sequence: CASSPPLGQGAYTGELFF. CDR3 DNA: TGTGCCAGCAGTCCCCCGTTGGGACAGGGGGCCTACACCGGGGAGCTGTTTTTT.

The rearrangement joins TRBV7-9 to TRBJ2-3; the match to TRBD2 covers 7 bases. The CDR3 is 14 residues long. With 4 bases clipped from V and 0 bases from J, the junction kept 1 base outside the gene matches. From germline, CDR1 is SEHNR and CDR2 FQNEAQ (reference sequence). For the CDR3, the DNA is TGTGCCAGCAGCTCGGGGGGTAGCACAGATACGCAGTATTTT. Protein product: CASSSGGSTDTQYF.

The chain joins TRBV18 to TRBJ1-1; TRBD1 matches 8 bases. Germline V gene lookup returns CDR1 KGHSH and CDR2 LQKENI. V lost 2 bases to trimming and J lost 1 base; unmatched junction nucleotides: 6. The CDR3 runs 16 residues. The CDR3 reads CASSPWTGSWNTEAFF. CDR3 in DNA: TGTGCCAGCTCACCATGGACAGGGTCCTGGAACACTGAAGCTTTCTTT.

The chain links TRBV5-6 to TRBJ1-2; 11 bases fit TRBD1. The V and J ends lost 3 bases and 8 bases, in that order; junction bases with no gene match: 0. Per the germline V gene, CDR1 is SGHDT and CDR2 is YYEEEE. The CDR3 is made up of 12 amino acids. CDR3 nucleotides: TGTGCCAGCAGCTGGACAGGGGGCGGCTACACCTTC. The encoded protein is CASSWTGGGYTF.

This chain uses TRBV18 with TRBJ1-1, with D perhaps TRBD1 (5 bases). Germline CDR1 is KGHSH and CDR2 is LQKENI. The V and J ends lost 8 bases and 1 base respectively, with 11 bases between them. This CDR3 has 13 amino acids. CDR3 DNA: TGTGCCAGCGCCGACAGTGGGAACACTGAAGCTTTCTTT. This sequence encodes CASADSGNTEAFF.

A few counts support this clone. This chain joins TRBV4-2 and TRBJ2-7; tentatively, D is TRBD2 (6 bases). Germline CDR1 LGHNA, CDR2 YNFKEQ. CDR3 size: 15 residues. V lost 0 bases, J lost 1 base, and 10 bases lay in between. The CDR3 sequence: CASSQERDSSYEQYF. Written as DNA, the CDR3 is TGTGCCAGCAGCCAAGAGCGGGACTCATCCTACGAGCAGTACTTC.

This chain joins TRBV9 and TRBJ1-2; 11 bases line up with TRBD1. CDR1 is SGDLS, CDR2 YYNGEE, per germline. The CDR3 runs 15 residues. J gave up 5 bases and V 4 bases, and 7 bases lay outside the gene matches. CDR3 nucleotides: TGTGCCAGCAGCTTCGACGGGACAGGGGGATATGGCTACACCTTC. As protein: CASSFDGTGGYGYTF.

The rearrangement links TRBV5-4 to TRBJ1-2; 8 bases map to TRBD1. The CDR3 is 15 residues long. The germline gives CDR1 SGHNT, CDR2 YYREEE (reference sequence). V was clipped by 1 base and J by 4 bases; unmatched bases: 6. The CDR3 region is CASSLIFGQGYGYTF. As DNA, the CDR3 is TGTGCCAGCAGCTTGATCTTTGGACAGGGCTATGGCTACACCTTC.

The chain recombines TRBV7-8 with TRBJ1-1; 7 nucleotides line up with TRBD1. The ends lost 1 base at V and 4 bases at J; junction bases unmatched: 12. Germline-derived CDR1 and CDR2 are SGHVS and FQNEAQ. CDR3 length: 17 residues. As DNA, the CDR3 is TGTGCCAGCAGCTTAGGCAGGGGGAGGACCCGGGCCACTGAAGCTTTCTTT. It encodes CASSLGRGRTRATEAFF.

This sequence joins TRBV5-1 and TRBJ1-2, with TRBD1 matching 7 bases. Trimming took 7 bases from V and 4 from J; bases not matched to a gene: 16. The length of the CDR3 is 16 residues. Germline lookup yields CDR1 SGHRS and CDR2 YFSETQ. The CDR3 DNA reads TGCGCCAGCGGCCAGGGGGACCATTATCTTAGCTATGGCTACACCTTC. Protein product: CASGQGDHYLSYGYTF.

The chain links TRBV12-3 or TRBV12-4 to TRBJ2-7; D is perhaps TRBD1 (6 bases). The CDR3 totals 13 residues. V lost 4 bases and J lost 2, with 9 bases in between. CDR3 nucleotides: TGTGCCAGCAGTTGGGCAGGGGCCTACGAGCAGTACTTC. Its protein product is CASSWAGAYEQYF.

This chain links TRBV6-5 with TRBJ1-4, with TRBD1 matching 8 bases. This CDR3 comprises 14 residues. With 4 bases clipped from V and 4 bases from J, the junction kept 2 bases outside the gene matches. Germline assignment: CDR1 MNHEY and CDR2 SVGAGI. CDR3 sequence (DNA): TGTGCCAGCAGTTTCGGGACAGGTAATGAAAAACTGTTTTTT. Protein product: CASSFGTGNEKLFF.

This chain uses TRBV11-2 with TRBJ1-2; D may be TRBD1 (5 bases). Trimming stripped 5 bases from V and 6 bases from J, with 10 bases between. The CDR3 totals 12 residues. Germline values: CDR1 SGHAT, CDR2 FQNNGV. The CDR3 DNA is TGTGCCAGCAGCCCATACAGGCATGGCTACACCTTC. Amino acids: CASSPYRHGYTF.

The V and J genes are TRBV6-2 or TRBV6-3 and TRBJ2-7; no clear D gene. The CDR3 spans 12 residues. The germline V gene has CDR1 MNHEY and CDR2 SVGEGT. V was clipped by 5 bases and J by 4 bases, with 9 bases between them. The CDR3: CASSILVYEQYF. CDR3 in DNA: TGTGCCAGCAGTATACTGGTATACGAGCAGTACTTC.

This chain connects TRBV2 to TRBJ2-3, with D possibly TRBD1 on 6 matching bases. Trimming took 5 bases from V and 1 from J, leaving 19 bases between them. Germline values: CDR1 SNHLY, CDR2 FYNNEI. The CDR3 has 17 amino acids. The CDR3 coding sequence is TGTGCCAGCAGTCTCAGCCGGGACATCGCCCGCACAGATACGCAGTATTTT. This translates into CASSLSRDIARTDTQYF.

This rearrangement joins TRBV9 to TRBJ1-6, with D uncertain. This CDR3 is built from 13 residues. Trimming pared 0 bases from V and 7 bases from J, leaving 5 bases between. Germline assignment: CDR1 SGDLS and CDR2 YYNGEE. CDR3 DNA: TGTGCCAGCAGCGTAGGGGCAAATTCACCCCTCCACTTT. This codes for CASSVGANSPLHF.

This chain connects TRBV2 to TRBJ1-1; perhaps TRBD1 as D (6 bases). CDR1 and CDR2 (germline): SNHLY, FYNNEI. V was shortened by 7 bases and J by 4 bases, with 16 bases between the two germline ends. The CDR3 sequence is 14 residues long. CDR3 sequence (DNA): TGTGCCAGCACGGCAGGGGTCGAGGGCACTGAAGCTTTCTTT. Amino acids: CASTAGVEGTEAFF. The variable domain in full, completed from reference TRBV2 and TRBJ1-1, reads EPEVTQTPSHQVTQMGQEVILRCVPISNHLYFYWYRQILGQKVEFLVSFYNNEISEKSEIFDDQFSVERPDGSNFTLKIRSTKLEDSAMYFCASTAGVEGTEAFFGQGTRLTVV.

This chain connects TRBV20-1 to TRBJ1-1, with 7 bases identical to TRBD1. Germline V gives CDR1 DFQATT, CDR2 SNEGSKA (reference sequence). The CDR3 is made up of 14 amino acids. Germline trimming cut 3 bases from V and 4 bases from J; bases unmatched to any gene: 8. In DNA, the CDR3 is TGCAGTGCTAGTAGGAGGGGGCCGCTCACTGAAGCTTTCTTT. Translating gives CSASRRGPLTEAFF.

Comments on this clone: One end of the junction fails to match germline, which may point to a read error. V is TRBV5-4 and J is TRBJ1-1, with TRBD1 as a possible D gene (6 bases). Germline CDR1 and CDR2: SGHNT and YYREEE (reference sequence). This CDR3 is 11 amino acids long. CDR3 loop: CASSSQGSFTF. DNA of the CDR3: TGTGCCAGCAGCTCACAGGGCAGCTTCACTTTT.

Comments on this clone: The same CDR3 is also encoded by other DNA sequences in this sample. The chain uses TRBV11-3 and TRBJ2-3; 9 bases agree with TRBD1. The CDR3 consists of 15 residues. Trimming at V came to 4 bases and at J to 0 bases, leaving 2 bases not matched to a gene. Germline assignment: CDR1 SGHNT and CDR2 YENEEA. Written as DNA, the CDR3 is TGTGCCAGCAGCTCGGGACAGGGAAGCACAGATACGCAGTATTTT. Translating gives CASSSGQGSTDTQYF.

This rearrangement joins TRBV12-3 or TRBV12-4 to TRBJ1-5; D remains unclear. Trimming shortened V by 7 bases and J by 3 bases, and 10 bases separated the two germline ends. This CDR3 is built from 13 residues. CDR3 DNA: TGTGCCAGCACTATACAGTTCAATCAGCCCCAGCATTTT. This gives the protein CASTIQFNQPQHF.

V and J are TRBV6-4 and TRBJ1-1; no firm D call. CDR3 size: 14 residues. V dropped 6 bases and J dropped 7 bases, with 18 bases sitting between them. Germline assignment: CDR1 MRHNA and CDR2 SNTAGT. The CDR3: CASRAEGEGNEAFF. The CDR3 region has the DNA TGTGCCAGCAGGGCAGAGGGTGAAGGAAATGAAGCTTTCTTT.

The V and J genes are TRBV30 and TRBJ1-6; 7 bases match TRBD1. The CDR3 spans 16 residues. After removal of 3 bases from V and 4 bases from J, the junction contained 9 bases not matched to a gene. Per the germline V gene, CDR1 is GTSNPN and CDR2 is SVGIG (reference sequence). CDR3 region: CAWRHLGGQYNSPLHF. The CDR3 DNA follows: TGTGCCTGGAGGCATTTGGGGGGACAGTATAATTCACCCCTCCACTTT. Filled out from reference TRBV30 and TRBJ1-6, the complete variable domain reads SQTIHQWPATLVQPVGSPLSLECTVEGTSNPNLYWYRQAAGRGLQLLFYSVGIGQISSEVPQNLSASRPQDRQFILSSKKLLLSDSGFYLCAWRHLGGQYNSPLHFGNGTRLTVT.

The count of this clone is one. The V call is TRBV7-2, the J call TRBJ2-7, with 8 nucleotides matching TRBD2. The CDR3 length is 15 residues. Trimming removed 4 bases from V and 2 bases from J; junction bases left unmatched: 7. The V gene's germline CDR1 is SGHTA and CDR2 FQGNSA. In DNA form, the CDR3 reads TGTGCCAGCAGCTCGGGGGGGGGCACCACCTACGAGCAGTACTTC. Its translation is CASSSGGGTTYEQYF. The full variable domain, its missing parts supplied by reference TRBV7-2 and TRBJ2-7, is GAGVSQSPSNKVTEKGKDVELRCDPISGHTALYWYRQSLGQGLEFLIYFQGNSAPDKSGLPSDRFSAERTGGSVSTLTIQRTQQEDSAVYLCASSSGGGTTYEQYFGPGTRLTVT.

This clone was seen just once. The CDR3 DNA reads as TGCGCCAGCAGCTTGGACCAGGTCGGTACTTTCTATGGCTACACCTTC. Translating it yields CASSLDQVGTFYGYTF. The chain recombines TRBV5-1 with TRBJ1-2, with D hard to call. From germline, CDR1 is SGHRS and CDR2 YFSETQ. The CDR3 sequence is 16 residues long. Trimming removed 0 bases from V and 4 bases from J, with 16 bases in between. Drawing the rest from reference TRBV5-1 and TRBJ1-2, the complete variable domain is KAGVTQTPRYLIKTRGQQVTLSCSPISGHRSVSWYQQTPGQGLQFLFEYFSETQRNKGNFPGRFSGRQFSNSRSEMNVSTLELGDSALYLCASSLDQVGTFYGYTFGSGTRLTVV.

The chain couples TRBV6-2 or TRBV6-3 to TRBJ1-2; TRBD1 agrees at 8 bases. This CDR3 comprises 13 residues. The ends lost 6 bases at V and 2 bases at J; junction bases unmatched: 2. Germline lookup yields CDR1 MNHEY and CDR2 SVGEGT. In DNA form, the CDR3 reads TGTGCCAGCAGCCGGACAGGGAACTATGGCTACACCTTC. Translated: CASSRTGNYGYTF.

The V gene is TRBV18, the J gene TRBJ1-3, with a possible D match to TRBD1 (5 bases). V lost 3 bases, J lost 4 bases, and 16 bases lay in between. This CDR3 is 16 amino acids long. Germline assignment: CDR1 KGHSH and CDR2 LQKENI. CDR3 region: CASSPTIGGDGNTIYF. The CDR3, as DNA: TGTGCCAGCTCACCCACCATCGGGGGTGACGGAAACACCATATATTTT. The whole variable domain, filled in from reference TRBV18 and TRBJ1-3, reads NAGVMQNPRHLVRRRGQEARLRCSPMKGHSHVYWYRQLPEEGLKFMVYLQKENIIDESGMPKERFSAEFPKEGPSILRIQQVVRGDSAAYFCASSPTIGGDGNTIYFGEGSWLTVV.

J is TRBJ1-6 and V is TRBV27; the match to TRBD1 covers 9 bases. V gave up 3 bases and J gave up 6 bases; unmatched junction bases: 3. The length of the CDR3 is 15 residues. Germline V CDR1 and CDR2: MNHEY, SMNVEV (reference sequence). DNA for the CDR3: TGTGCCAGCAGTTTCACACAGGGGGCTAATTCACCCCTCCACTTT. Translated, it gives CASSFTQGANSPLHF.

This clone was detected a few times. V and J are TRBV15 and TRBJ1-2; no clear D. V was clipped by 0 bases and J by 3 bases, with 5 bases between them. CDR1 is LNHNV, CDR2 YYDKDF, per germline (reference sequence). The CDR3 length is 13 residues. CDR3 DNA: TGTGCCACCAGCAGAGAACTGGACTATGGCTACACCTTC. Its protein is CATSRELDYGYTF.

The rearrangement links TRBV27 to TRBJ2-7; possible D gene TRBD2, 5 bases. The CDR3 length is 14 residues. Looked up from germline, CDR1 is MNHEY and CDR2 is SMNVEV (reference sequence). V lost 2 bases, J lost 2 bases, and 10 bases lay in between. CDR3 residues: CASSLQEDPYEQYF. The CDR3 DNA follows: TGTGCCAGCAGTTTACAGGAGGACCCCTACGAGCAGTACTTC.

This clone was picked up one time. The chain links TRBV19 to TRBJ1-5; 9 bases align to TRBD1. After removal of 3 bases from V and 5 bases from J, the junction contained 8 bases not matched to a gene. In germline, CDR1 is LNHDA, CDR2 SQIVND (reference sequence). The CDR3 sequence is 16 residues long. CDR3 in DNA: TGTGCCAGTAGTATGTCCCGGGACAGGGTCGATCAGCCCCAGCATTTT. Protein: CASSMSRDRVDQPQHF.